Listed below are T cell receptor beta chains from one sample, sequenced in a study of blood T cell repertoires in COVID-19. Assay used: immunoSEQ multiplex PCR; TCRdb lists only in-frame clones, some missing. The table has approximately 80,000 clones, about 82% seen once. The source material was peripheral blood. The receptor source for this set is a man aged 50 or older with active COVID-19. CDR3s include the opening cysteine and the closing phenylalanine or tryptophan. The D gene is left open where the match is weak. The listing skips clone size in some rows; elsewhere it reads once, few, many or a size class.

>-|TRBJ1-1|TRBV18|once
TGTGCCAGCTCACCATCCTCGGTTGGGAACACTGAAGCTTTCTTT
CASSPSSVGNTEAFF
>-|TRBJ2-2|TRBV24-1|-
TGTGCCACCAGTGGACAGATGAACACCGGGGAGCTGTTTTTT
CATSGQMNTGELFF
>-|TRBJ2-7|TRBV20-1|-
TGCAGTGCTAGACAGGCCTACGAGCAGTACTTC
CSARQAYEQYF
>-|TRBJ1-2|TRBV20-1|-
TGCAGTGCTAGTACGAGAGGGTATCCTAACTATGGCTACACCTTC
CSASTRGYPNYGYTF
>-|TRBJ2-2|TRBV18|-
TGTGCCAGCTCACTAGGGGCCCCCGAGAACACCGGGGAGCTGTTTTTT
CASSLGAPENTGELFF
>TRBD1|TRBJ2-5|TRBV7-2|-
TGTGCCAGCAGCTCATCTCTGCAGGGGGCCGAGACCCAGTACTTC
CASSSSLQGAETQYF
>TRBD1|TRBJ2-5|TRBV5-6|once
TGTGCCAGCAGCTTGTTGCAGGGGGTAGAGACCCAGTACTTC
CASSLLQGVETQYF
>-|TRBJ2-7|TRBV5-4|few
TGTGCCAGCAGCTTGGCCGAGTTTAGGACGGCGGGCTTGCAGTACTTC
CASSLAEFRTAGLQYF
>-|TRBJ2-7|TRBV21-1|-
TGTGCCAGCAGAAGAACTCACCAGGCCACACCACCCTACGAGCAGTACTTC
CASRRTHQATPPYEQYF
>-|TRBJ1-1|TRBV28|-
TGTGCCAGCAGCCCCGGGGGAGCTACGAACACTGAAGCTTTCTTT
CASSPGGATNTEAFF
>TRBD2|TRBJ2-5|TRBV5-1|-
TGCGCCAGCAGCTTGGTCCCTAGCGGGGGTCAAGAGACCCAGTACTTC
CASSLVPSGGQETQYF
>-|TRBJ2-1|TRBV7-9|-
TGTGCCAGCAGCCTACAGAGGGCCAATGAGCAGTTCTTC
CASSLQRANEQFF
>-|TRBJ2-2|TRBV28|-
TGTGCCAGCAGTCAGCCGCCGGGCGGGACCGGGGAGCTGTTTTTT
CASSQPPGGTGELFF
>-|TRBJ2-5|TRBV28|-
TGTGCCAGCAGTTCCCTTTCAGGGAATCAAGAGACCCAGTACTTC
CASSSLSGNQETQYF
>-|TRBJ2-5|TRBV18|-
TGTGCCAGCTCCGTGGACAGAAACCAAGAGACCCAGTACTTC
CASSVDRNQETQYF
>TRBD1|TRBJ1-6|TRBV27|few
TGTGCCAGCAGTTCACCCTACGGGACAGGCGAAAATTCACCCCTCCACTTT
CASSSPYGTGENSPLHF
>-|TRBJ1-1|TRBV28|-
TGTGCCAGCAGTCCCCCCCGGTCATCGAACACTGAAGCTTTCTTT
CASSPPRSSNTEAFF
>TRBD1|TRBJ1-5|TRBV28|-
TGTGCCAGCAGGACAGGGGCAAATCAGCCCCAGCATTTT
CASRTGANQPQHF
>TRBD2|TRBJ2-2|TRBV5-1|-
TGCGCCAGCAGCTTGGTGGCTAGCGGGGGTAAAGGGGAGCTGTTTTTT
CASSLVASGGKGELFF
>TRBD1|TRBJ2-1|TRBV5-1|once
TGCGCCAGCACCTACGGGACAGCCAACAATGAGCAGTTCTTC
CASTYGTANNEQFF
>TRBD1|TRBJ1-1|TRBV7-3|-
TGTGCCAGCAGCCCACCAACAGGGGGGCCCCCCGTGGAAGCTTTCTTT
CASSPPTGGPPVEAFF
>-|TRBJ2-2|TRBV19|-
TGTGCCAGTAGTATCCCGGACTACTTCGGGGAGCTGTTTTTT
CASSIPDYFGELFF
>TRBD1|TRBJ1-3|TRBV9|-
TGTGCCAGCAGTTTACAGGGGGCGGCTGGAAACACCATATATTTT
CASSLQGAAGNTIYF
>TRBD1|TRBJ2-5|TRBV5-4|-
TGTGCCAGCAGCTTGGGGGACAGGAAAGAGACCCAGTACTTC
CASSLGDRKETQYF
>-|TRBJ1-5|TRBV12-3/TRBV12-4|-
TGTGCCAGCAGTTTTTCGGGGAGTCAGCCCCAGCATTTT
CASSFSGSQPQHF
>-|TRBJ1-3|TRBV5-1|-
TGCGCCAGCAGCCCGGGAGGAAACTCTGGAAACACCATATATTTT
CASSPGGNSGNTIYF
>-|TRBJ2-1|TRBV4-2|-
TGTGCCAGCAGCCAAGATCCTAGCCGCAATGAGCAGTTCTTC
CASSQDPSRNEQFF
>TRBD1|TRBJ2-7|TRBV28|-
TGTGCCAGCAGTTTTCGGTTCGGACAGGGTCCCTACGAGCAGTACTTC
CASSFRFGQGPYEQYF
>TRBD1|TRBJ2-5|TRBV5-5|-
TGTGCCAGCAGCTTGGGACCCGGGACAGGGCAAGAGACCCAGTACTTC
CASSLGPGTGQETQYF
>-|TRBJ2-1|TRBV5-6|-
TGTGCCAGCAGCTTGGAGGCGGCTGTCTCCTACAATGAGCAGTTCTTC
CASSLEAAVSYNEQFF
>TRBD2|TRBJ2-1|TRBV27|-
TGTGCCAGCAGTTTGATATACCCTCCCGGACTAGCGGATGAGCAGTTCTTC
CASSLIYPPGLADEQFF
>-|TRBJ2-1|TRBV5-8|-
TGTGCCAGCAGCTCGTCCACGGGGTTACTTTGGAATGAGCAGTTCTTC
CASSSSTGLLWNEQFF
>TRBD1|TRBJ1-1|TRBV19|-
TGTGCCAGTAGTATTGGGACAGGGACTGAAGCTTTCTTT
CASSIGTGTEAFF
>-|TRBJ2-5|TRBV18|-
TGTGCCAGCTCACCCTCCTTTCAAGAGACCCAGTACTTC
CASSPSFQETQYF
>-|TRBJ1-2|TRBV6-5|-
TGTGCCATCCGCGGACAGAGGGGAAACTATGGCTACACCTTC
CAIRGQRGNYGYTF
>TRBD2|TRBJ2-3|TRBV19|-
TGTGCCAGTAGTATCAAGGGCGGGGGTGGCACAGATACGCAGTATTTT
CASSIKGGGGTDTQYF
>TRBD1|TRBJ2-7|TRBV28|-
TGTGCCAGCAGACCGGGACAGGCCTCCTACGAGCAGTACTTC
CASRPGQASYEQYF
>-|TRBJ1-5|TRBV28|-
TGTGCCAGCAGTTTATACGGGAGGGGGGCACAGCCCCAGCATTTT
CASSLYGRGAQPQHF
>-|TRBJ2-3|TRBV13|-
TGTGCCAGCACCTCTAGCACAGATACGCAGTATTTT
CASTSSTDTQYF
>TRBD1|TRBJ1-5|TRBV19|-
TGTGCCAGTAGTATTACAGGGGTCTCGCAGCCCCAGCATTTT
CASSITGVSQPQHF
>TRBD2|TRBJ2-3|TRBV6-6|-
TGTGCCAGCAGCGTAGCGGGAGGCACAGATACGCAGTATTTT
CASSVAGGTDTQYF
>TRBD1|TRBJ2-2|TRBV5-1|-
TGCGCCAGCAGCTTGACAGGGGCGAACACCGGGGAGCTGTTTTTT
CASSLTGANTGELFF
>-|TRBJ2-3|TRBV7-9|few
TGTGCCAGCAGCCCGCCGGGCGGGGTGGGAGATACGCAGTATTTT
CASSPPGGVGDTQYF
>TRBD1|TRBJ1-1|TRBV19|-
TGTGCCAGTAGTGTCGGGACAGGGCTAGCTACTGAAGCTTTCTTT
CASSVGTGLATEAFF
>-|TRBJ1-1|TRBV6-6|-
TGTGCCAGCATTCACAGGGAAAAAGAGGGGAACACTGAAGCTTTCTTT
CASIHREKEGNTEAFF
>-|TRBJ1-4|TRBV3-1/TRBV3-2|-
TGTGCCAGCAGCCAAGCGGTCACCCGGGGGGTGCTGTTTTTT
CASSQAVTRGVLFF
>-|TRBJ2-3|TRBV5-1|-
TGCGCCAGCAGCTTGGCTCCCTTTACAGGGGATACGCAGTATTTT
CASSLAPFTGDTQYF
>TRBD1|TRBJ1-1|TRBV28|-
TGTGCCAGCAGTTTGCTGGACAGGCTGAACACTGAAGCTTTCTTT
CASSLLDRLNTEAFF
>TRBD2|TRBJ2-3|TRBV7-9|-
TGTGCCAGCAGCCAAACTAGCGGGAGAGCAGATACGCAGTATTTT
CASSQTSGRADTQYF
>-|TRBJ1-2|TRBV28|-
TGTGCCAGCAGCAACAGGGTAGCTAACTATGGCTACACCTTC
CASSNRVANYGYTF
>TRBD1|TRBJ2-7|TRBV7-2|-
TGTGCCAGCAGCTACCCGGGACAGCTTTACGAGCAGTACTTC
CASSYPGQLYEQYF
>-|TRBJ1-3|TRBV7-6|once
TGTGCCAGCAGCTCGAGACAGTTGTCCTCTGGAAACACCATATATTTT
CASSSRQLSSGNTIYF
>-|TRBJ1-1|TRBV6-5|-
TGTGCCAGCAGCAGTGTAACTGAAGCTTTCTTT
CASSSVTEAFF